This is a list of T cell receptor beta chains from one sample in a study of glioma-infiltrating T cells. Each CDR3 protein gets one entry after TCRdb re-called the multiplex PCR reads with MiXCR. The data hold some 110,000 distinct CDR3 sequences, with more than 20% observed a single time. Sequencing was carried out using glioma tissue, nonneoplastic brain tissue, or PBMCs (not recorded which). The receptor set was obtained from a human donor with low-grade glioma or glioblastoma, undergoing nonglioma brain surgery, or in good health (not recorded which). Each CDR3 is given with its conserved first and last residue. Fields, in order: J gene, clone size, D gene, V gene, CDR3 protein, CDR3 DNA. A D gene is named only where the DNA matches it firmly. Expanded clones are given a class, and other clones once, few, many or no size at all.

TRBJ2-4 | many | NA | TRBV19 | CASSIGTRGRRNIQYF | TGTGCCAGTAGTATAGGTACCCGCGGACGGCGAAACATTCAGTACTTC
TRBJ2-5 | many | NA | TRBV27 | CASSPKLGGPETQYF | TGTGCCAGCAGTCCCAAGCTGGGGGGGCCAGAGACCCAGTACTTC
TRBJ1-5 | many | TRBD1 | TRBV2 | CASSELDRGNQPQHF | TGTGCCAGCAGTGAACTGGACAGGGGGAATCAGCCCCAGCATTTT
TRBJ2-7 | many | TRBD1 | TRBV19 | CASSTTGTAYEQYF | TGTGCCAGTAGTACCACCGGGACAGCCTACGAGCAGTACTTC
TRBJ1-2 | NA | NA | TRBV9 | CASIVDEGLNYGYTF | TGTGCCAGCATCGTAGATGAGGGTTTAAACTATGGCTACACCTTC
TRBJ2-3 | many | NA | TRBV6-1 | CASSVEGMTGTDTQYF | TGTGCCAGCAGTGTGGAGGGGATGACAGGCACAGATACGCAGTATTTT
TRBJ1-5 | NA | NA | TRBV18 | CASSPSQGYQPQHF | TGTGCCAGCTCTCCGTCCCAGGGGTATCAGCCCCAGCATTTT
TRBJ2-7 | many | NA | TRBV6-2/TRBV6-3 | CASSFLHHEQYF | TGTGCCAGCAGTTTTCTCCATCACGAGCAGTACTTC
TRBJ1-5 | many | NA | TRBV6-1 | CASSLQGENQPQHF | TGTGCCAGCAGTTTACAGGGAGAGAATCAGCCCCAGCATTTT
TRBJ2-7 | many | TRBD2 | TRBV6-1 | CASSKLAGTSGEQYF | TGTGCCAGCAGTAAACTCGCCGGGACTAGCGGGGAGCAGTACTTC
TRBJ2-7 | many | NA | TRBV4-3 | CASSQVAQPHYEQYF | TGCGCCAGCAGCCAAGTAGCGCAGCCGCACTACGAGCAGTACTTC
TRBJ1-4 | many | NA | TRBV7-9 | CASSLIGTTNEKLFF | TGTGCCAGCAGCTTAATAGGGACAACGAATGAAAAACTGTTTTTT
TRBJ2-7 | NA | NA | TRBV3-1 | CASSAGRQALHYEQYF | TGTGCCAGCAGTGCTGGCCGACAGGCCCTACACTACGAGCAGTACTTC
TRBJ1-5 | few | NA | TRBV4-1 | CASSQESAFSSFYQPQHF | TGCGCCAGCAGCCAAGAATCGGCCTTTTCTAGCTTTTATCAGCCCCAGCATTTT
TRBJ2-3 | many | NA | TRBV5-6 | CASSLVQTDTQYF | TGTGCCAGCAGCTTGGTCCAGACAGATACGCAGTATTTT
TRBJ2-3 | many | TRBD2 | TRBV6-1 | CATKLAGADTQYF | TGTGCCACCAAACTAGCGGGAGCGGATACGCAGTATTTT
TRBJ1-4 | many | TRBD1 | TRBV6-1 | CASSRTGEKLFF | TGTGCCAGCAGTCGGACAGGCGAAAAACTGTTTTTT
TRBJ2-7 | NA | NA | TRBV4-3 | CASSQGRGRYEQYF | TGCGCCAGCAGCCAAGGCCGAGGGAGATACGAGCAGTACTTC
TRBJ2-3 | many | NA | TRBV7-6 | CASSLSAAVSTDTQYF | TGTGCCAGCAGCTTATCGGCGGCAGTCAGCACAGATACGCAGTATTTT
TRBJ1-1 | few | NA | TRBV19 | CASVQGPSTEAFF | TGTGCCAGTGTTCAGGGCCCCAGCACTGAAGCTTTCTTT
TRBJ2-3 | many | TRBD1 | TRBV6-2/TRBV6-3 | CASSYSTQGESTDTQYF | TGTGCCAGCAGTTACTCCACACAGGGGGAGAGCACAGATACGCAGTATTTT
TRBJ1-1 | many | NA | TRBV18 | CASSPPGLSTEAFF | TGTGCCAGCTCACCACCGGGGCTGTCCACTGAAGCTTTCTTT
TRBJ2-3 | NA | TRBD2 | TRBV27 | CASSWEGDSKDTQYF | TGTGCCAGCAGTTGGGAGGGAGATAGCAAAGATACGCAGTATTTT
TRBJ1-1 | many | NA | TRBV20-1 | CSAFSYREPQAFF | TGCAGTGCTTTCTCCTACAGGGAGCCCCAAGCTTTCTTT
TRBJ2-7 | many | NA | TRBV28 | CASSFTRGGEQYF | TGTGCCAGCAGCTTCACGAGGGGAGGCGAGCAGTACTTC